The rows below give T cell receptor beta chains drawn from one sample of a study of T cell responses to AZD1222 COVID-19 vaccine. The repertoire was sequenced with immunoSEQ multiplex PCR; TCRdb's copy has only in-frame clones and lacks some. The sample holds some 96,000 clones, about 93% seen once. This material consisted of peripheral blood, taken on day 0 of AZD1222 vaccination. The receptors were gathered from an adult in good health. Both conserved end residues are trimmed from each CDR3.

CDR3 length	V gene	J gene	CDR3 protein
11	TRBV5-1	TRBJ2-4	ASSWDTKNIQY
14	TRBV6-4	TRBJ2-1	ASSESAGERRNEQF
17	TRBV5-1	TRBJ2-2	ASSAIGQGAVTNTGELF
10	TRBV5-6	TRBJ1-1	ASSFLDTEAF
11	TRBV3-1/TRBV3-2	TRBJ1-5	ASSPGSHQPQH
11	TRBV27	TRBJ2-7	ASSIWGGDQQY
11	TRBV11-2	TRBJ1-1	ASSFRTGLEAF
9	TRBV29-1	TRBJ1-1	SVGEGREAF
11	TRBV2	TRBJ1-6	ASRVGTGAPLH
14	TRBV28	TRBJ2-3	ASSLRQGLYTDTQY
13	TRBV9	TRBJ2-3	ASSVVGLGADTQY
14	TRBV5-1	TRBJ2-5	ASSLRLAASQETQY
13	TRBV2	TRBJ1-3	ASSERDSSGNTIY
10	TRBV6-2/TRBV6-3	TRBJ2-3	ASSYWPDTQY
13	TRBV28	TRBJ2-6	ASSFSGSGANVLT
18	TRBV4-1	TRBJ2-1	ASSQLGLAGGGSSYNEQF
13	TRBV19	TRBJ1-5	ASSPGTGSNQPQH
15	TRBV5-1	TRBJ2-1	ASSLVPRGRALGEQF
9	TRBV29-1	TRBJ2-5	SVERRETQY
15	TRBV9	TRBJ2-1	ASSVEEASGSGNEQF
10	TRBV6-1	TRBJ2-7	ASREGTYEQY
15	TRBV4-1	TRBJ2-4	ASSQLGLAGAVNIQY